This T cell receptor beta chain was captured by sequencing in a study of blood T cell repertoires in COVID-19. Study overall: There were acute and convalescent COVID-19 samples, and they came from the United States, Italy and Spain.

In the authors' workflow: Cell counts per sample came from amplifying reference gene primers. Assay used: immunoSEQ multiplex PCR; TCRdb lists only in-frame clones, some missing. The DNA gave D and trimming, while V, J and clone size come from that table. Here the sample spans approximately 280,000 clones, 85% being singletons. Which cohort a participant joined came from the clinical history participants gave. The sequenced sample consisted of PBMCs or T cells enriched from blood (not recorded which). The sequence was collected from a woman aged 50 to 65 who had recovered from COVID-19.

CDR3 in amino acids: CASSNGLAGGPFSEQYF. In nucleotides, the CDR3 is TGTGCCAGCAGCAACGGACTAGCGGGAGGGCCTTTTTCCGAGCAGTACTTC. The genes are TRBV9 and TRBJ2-7; 15 bases are shared with TRBD2. Germline lookup yields CDR1 SGDLS and CDR2 YYNGEE. V gave up 4 bases and J gave up 6 bases; unmatched junction bases: 11. The CDR3 consists of 17 residues.